This is a list of T cell receptor beta chains from one sample in a study of blood T cell repertoires in COVID-19. Assay used: immunoSEQ multiplex PCR; TCRdb lists only in-frame clones, some missing. The data contain around 250,000 clones, around 81% of them seen just once; the ten biggest clones take up more than 1.5%. The sample taken for sequencing was peripheral blood. These receptors were collected from a man aged 30 to 39 who had recovered from COVID-19. Both conserved end residues are part of each CDR3.

j_call: TRBJ2-3
v_call: TRBV29-1
cdr3_aa: CSVEDPTTSANTDTQYF

j_call: TRBJ1-6
v_call: TRBV6-5
cdr3_aa: CASSPRTGNSPLHF

j_call: TRBJ2-1
v_call: TRBV28
cdr3_aa: CASSPASGGYNEQFF

j_call: TRBJ1-2
v_call: TRBV5-4
cdr3_aa: CASSLVTGGAPVGDGYTF

j_call: TRBJ1-4
v_call: TRBV18
cdr3_aa: CASSPDSNEKLFF

j_call: TRBJ2-3
v_call: TRBV24-1
cdr3_aa: CATSDSLALGDTQYF

j_call: TRBJ2-5
v_call: TRBV19
cdr3_aa: CASSPTHPTSGETQYF

j_call: TRBJ1-2
v_call: TRBV19
cdr3_aa: CASSIGSAGYGYTF

j_call: TRBJ1-1
v_call: TRBV5-1
cdr3_aa: CASSIEPITGNTEAFF

j_call: TRBJ2-2
v_call: TRBV6-6
cdr3_aa: CAPRTGTGELFF

j_call: TRBJ2-5
v_call: TRBV7-2
cdr3_aa: CASSRTRETQYF

j_call: TRBJ1-6
v_call: TRBV7-9
cdr3_aa: CASCRVGVGNSPLHF

j_call: TRBJ2-5
v_call: TRBV7-7
cdr3_aa: CASSRSPSVQETQYF

j_call: TRBJ1-2
v_call: TRBV5-4
cdr3_aa: CASTRDRGFSGDYGYTF

j_call: TRBJ2-1
v_call: TRBV9
cdr3_aa: CASSFHPGGTISSYNEQFF

j_call: TRBJ2-1
v_call: TRBV6-2/TRBV6-3
cdr3_aa: CASSYLAASSYNEQFF

j_call: TRBJ1-4
v_call: TRBV7-3
cdr3_aa: CASSLGQGEKLFF

j_call: TRBJ1-2
v_call: TRBV19
cdr3_aa: CASLQGRDGYTF

j_call: TRBJ1-2
v_call: TRBV28
cdr3_aa: CASSSRPDRIPNYGYTF

j_call: TRBJ1-6
v_call: TRBV15
cdr3_aa: CATWDRGPAPLHF

j_call: TRBJ1-5
v_call: TRBV11-2
cdr3_aa: CASSLGTQGDLRGQPQHF

j_call: TRBJ1-2
v_call: TRBV9
cdr3_aa: CASSVASGLNSYGYTF

j_call: TRBJ1-2
v_call: TRBV5-1
cdr3_aa: CASSPEDREIYGYTF

j_call: TRBJ2-3
v_call: TRBV5-4
cdr3_aa: CASSAWTENTQYF

j_call: TRBJ2-7
v_call: TRBV11-2
cdr3_aa: CASSPSTGGFYEQYF

j_call: TRBJ2-6
v_call: TRBV7-8
cdr3_aa: CASSLTLSGANVLTF

j_call: TRBJ2-7
v_call: TRBV6-5
cdr3_aa: CASSTRTEASYEQYF

j_call: TRBJ2-2
v_call: TRBV2
cdr3_aa: CASSEGGGYVRELFF

j_call: TRBJ2-3
v_call: TRBV7-2
cdr3_aa: CASSSGISTDTQYF